This TCR beta chain was captured by sequencing in a study of T cells in Graves' hyperthyroidism and ophthalmopathy. The V end lost 2 bases, the J end lost 3 bases, and 11 bases lay between the germline ends. Germline CDR1 SGHRS, CDR2 YFSETQ. The CDR3 extends over 14 amino acids. TCR beta CDR3 regions were amplified from RNA. Initially, a first-round RT-PCR of the TCR CDR3 employed the HTBI primer set. Via MiXCR, TCRdb re-called the multiplex PCR reads, giving one row per CDR3 protein. Among some 270,000 distinct CDR3 sequences listed, roughly a quarter were seen once. This clonotype has just a few counts.

Sequenced input: blood. The chain combines TRBV5-1 with TRBJ2-5; D call uncertain. The clonotype comes from a woman aged 40 to 50 with Graves' ophthalmopathy. The CDR3 coding sequence is TGCGCCAGCAGCTTAGGAGTCATCGAAGAGACCCAGTACTTC. Translated, it gives CASSLGVIEETQYF.